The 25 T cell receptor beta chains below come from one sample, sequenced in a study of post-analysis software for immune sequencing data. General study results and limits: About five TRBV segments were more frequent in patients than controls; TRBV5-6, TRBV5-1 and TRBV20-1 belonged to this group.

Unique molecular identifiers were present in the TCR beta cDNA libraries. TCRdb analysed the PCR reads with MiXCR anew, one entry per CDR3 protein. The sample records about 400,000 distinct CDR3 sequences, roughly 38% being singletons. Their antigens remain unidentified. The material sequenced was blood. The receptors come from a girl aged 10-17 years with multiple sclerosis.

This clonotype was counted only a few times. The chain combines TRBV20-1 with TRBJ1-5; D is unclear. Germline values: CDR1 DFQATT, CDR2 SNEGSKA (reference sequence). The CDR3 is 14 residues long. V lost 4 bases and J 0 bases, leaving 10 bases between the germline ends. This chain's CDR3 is CSATLGSSNQPQHF. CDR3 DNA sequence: TGCAGTGCTACCCTGGGGAGTAGCAATCAGCCCCAGCATTTT.

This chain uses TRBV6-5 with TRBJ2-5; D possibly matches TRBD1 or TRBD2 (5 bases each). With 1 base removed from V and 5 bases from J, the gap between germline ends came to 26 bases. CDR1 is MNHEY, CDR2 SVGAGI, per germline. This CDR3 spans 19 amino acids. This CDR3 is CASSYYEGSLLGRVETQYF. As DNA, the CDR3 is TGTGCCAGCAGTTACTACGAGGGGAGTTTGCTAGGGAGAGTGGAGACCCAGTACTTC.

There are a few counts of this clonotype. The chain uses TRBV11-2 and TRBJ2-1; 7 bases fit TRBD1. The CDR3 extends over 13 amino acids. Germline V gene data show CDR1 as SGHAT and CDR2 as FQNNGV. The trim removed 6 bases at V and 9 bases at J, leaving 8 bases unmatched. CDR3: CASSSVGGGEQFF. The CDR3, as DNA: TGTGCCAGCAGTTCGGTAGGGGGCGGTGAGCAGTTCTTC. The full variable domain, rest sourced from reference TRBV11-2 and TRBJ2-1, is EAGVAQSPRYKIIEKRQSVAFWCNPISGHATLYWYQQILGQGPKLLIQFQNNGVVDDSQLPKDRFSAERLKGVDSTLKIQPAKLEDSAVYLCASSSVGGGEQFFGPGTRLTVL.

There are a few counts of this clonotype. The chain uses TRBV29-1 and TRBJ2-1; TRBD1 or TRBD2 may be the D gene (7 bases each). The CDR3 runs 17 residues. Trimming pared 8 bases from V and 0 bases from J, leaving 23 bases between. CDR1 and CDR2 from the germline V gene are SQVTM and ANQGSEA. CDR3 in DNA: TGCAGCACAAAACGGACTAGGGGGCCTAGCTCCTACAATGAGCAGTTCTTC. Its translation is CSTKRTRGPSSYNEQFF.

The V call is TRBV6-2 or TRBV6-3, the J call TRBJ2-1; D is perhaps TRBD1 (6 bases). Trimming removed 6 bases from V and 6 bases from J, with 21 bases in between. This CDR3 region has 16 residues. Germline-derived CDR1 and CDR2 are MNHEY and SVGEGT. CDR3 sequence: CASSPPAGAGCNEQFF. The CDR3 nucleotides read TGTGCCAGCAGCCCCCCTGCAGGGGCTGGCTGCAATGAGCAGTTCTTC.

Written as DNA, the CDR3 is TGCAGTGCTAGACCGGGGTCCAATCAGCCCCAGCATTTT. Translation: CSARPGSNQPQHF. The chain employs TRBV20-1 and TRBJ1-5; D is uncertain. Trimming took 2 bases from V and 3 from J, leaving 8 bases between them. From germline, CDR1 is DFQATT and CDR2 SNEGSKA (reference sequence). The CDR3 extends over 13 amino acids.

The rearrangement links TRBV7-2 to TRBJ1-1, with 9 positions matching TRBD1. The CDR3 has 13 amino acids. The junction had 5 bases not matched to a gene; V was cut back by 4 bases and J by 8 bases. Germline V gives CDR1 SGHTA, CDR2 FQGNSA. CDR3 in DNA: TGTGCCAGCAGCTCGAACAGGGGGCAGGAAGCTTTCTTT. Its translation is CASSSNRGQEAFF.

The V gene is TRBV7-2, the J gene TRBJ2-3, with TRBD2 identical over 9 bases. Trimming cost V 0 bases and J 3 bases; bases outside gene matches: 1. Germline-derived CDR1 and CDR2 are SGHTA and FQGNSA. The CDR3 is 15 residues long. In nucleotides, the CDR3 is TGTGCCAGCAGCTTAGCGGGACTAGCTACAGATACGCAGTATTTT. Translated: CASSLAGLATDTQYF.

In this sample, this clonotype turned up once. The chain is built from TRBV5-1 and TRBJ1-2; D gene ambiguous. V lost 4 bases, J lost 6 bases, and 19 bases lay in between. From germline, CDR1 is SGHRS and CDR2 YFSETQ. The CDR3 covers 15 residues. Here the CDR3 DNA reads TGCGCCAGCAGCAGCCGCGGGGTCCCCCTTGATGGCTACACCTTC. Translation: CASSSRGVPLDGYTF.

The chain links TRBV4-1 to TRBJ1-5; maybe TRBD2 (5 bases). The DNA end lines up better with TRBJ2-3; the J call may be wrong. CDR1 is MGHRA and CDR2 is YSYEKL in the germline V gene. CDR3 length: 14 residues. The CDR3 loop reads CASSQTASNQPQYF. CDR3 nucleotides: TGCGCCAGCAGCCAGACCGCTAGCAATCAGCCCCAGTATTTT.

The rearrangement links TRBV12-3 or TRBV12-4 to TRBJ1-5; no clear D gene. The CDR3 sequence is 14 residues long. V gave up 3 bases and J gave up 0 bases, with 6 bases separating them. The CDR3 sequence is CASSFQVSNQPQHF. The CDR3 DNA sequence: TGTGCCAGCAGTTTTCAGGTTAGCAATCAGCCCCAGCATTTT.

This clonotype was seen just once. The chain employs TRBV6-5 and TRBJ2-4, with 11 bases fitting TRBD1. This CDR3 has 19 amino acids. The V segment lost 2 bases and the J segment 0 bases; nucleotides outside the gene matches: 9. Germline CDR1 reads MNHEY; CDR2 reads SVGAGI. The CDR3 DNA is TGTGCCAGCAGTTACGTCGGGACAGGGGGTAAAGTAGCCAAAAACATTCAGTACTTC. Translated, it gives CASSYVGTGGKVAKNIQYF.

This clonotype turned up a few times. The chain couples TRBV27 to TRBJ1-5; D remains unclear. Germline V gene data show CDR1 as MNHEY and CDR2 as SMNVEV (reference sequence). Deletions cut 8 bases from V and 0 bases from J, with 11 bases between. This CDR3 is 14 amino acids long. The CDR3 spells CASWGGRSNQPQHF. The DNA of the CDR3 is TGTGCCAGCTGGGGAGGCCGTAGCAATCAGCCCCAGCATTTT.

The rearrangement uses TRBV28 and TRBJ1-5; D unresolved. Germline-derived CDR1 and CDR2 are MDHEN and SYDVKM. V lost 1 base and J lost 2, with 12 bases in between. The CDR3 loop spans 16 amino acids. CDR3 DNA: TGTGCCAGCAGTTTATTGAGGCGGAATGGCAATCAGCCCCAGCATTTT. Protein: CASSLLRRNGNQPQHF.

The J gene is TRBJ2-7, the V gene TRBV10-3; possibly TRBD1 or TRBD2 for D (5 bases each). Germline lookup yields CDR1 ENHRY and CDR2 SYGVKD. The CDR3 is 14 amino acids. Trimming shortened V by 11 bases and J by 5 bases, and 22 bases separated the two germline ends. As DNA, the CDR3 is TGTGCCTCATCAGTGAGGGAAGGGGCGGACGAGCAGTACTTC. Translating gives CASSVREGADEQYF.

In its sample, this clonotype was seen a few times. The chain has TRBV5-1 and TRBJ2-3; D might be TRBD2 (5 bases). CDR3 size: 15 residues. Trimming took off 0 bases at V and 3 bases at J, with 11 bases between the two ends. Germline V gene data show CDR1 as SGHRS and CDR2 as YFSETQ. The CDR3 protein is CASSLVGLATDTQYF. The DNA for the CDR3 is TGCGCCAGCAGCTTGGTAGGCCTAGCAACAGATACGCAGTATTTT.

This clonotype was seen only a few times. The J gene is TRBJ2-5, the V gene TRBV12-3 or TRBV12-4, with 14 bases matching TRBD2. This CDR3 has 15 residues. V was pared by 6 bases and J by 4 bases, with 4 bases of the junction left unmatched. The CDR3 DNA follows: TGTGCCAGCAGCTCCGGACTAGCGGGAGGAGAGACCCAGTACTTC. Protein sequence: CASSSGLAGGETQYF.

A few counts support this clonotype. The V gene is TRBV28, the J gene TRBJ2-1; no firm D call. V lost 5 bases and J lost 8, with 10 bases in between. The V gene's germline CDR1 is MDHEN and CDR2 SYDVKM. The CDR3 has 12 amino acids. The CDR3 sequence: CASSLPADEQFF. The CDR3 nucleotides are TGTGCCAGCAGTCTACCCGCGGATGAGCAGTTCTTC. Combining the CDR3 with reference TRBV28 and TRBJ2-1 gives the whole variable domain DVKVTQSSRYLVKRTGEKVFLECVQDMDHENMFWYRQDPGLGLRLIYFSYDVKMKEKGDIPEGYSVSREKKERFSLILESASTNQTSMYLCASSLPADEQFFGPGTRLTVL.

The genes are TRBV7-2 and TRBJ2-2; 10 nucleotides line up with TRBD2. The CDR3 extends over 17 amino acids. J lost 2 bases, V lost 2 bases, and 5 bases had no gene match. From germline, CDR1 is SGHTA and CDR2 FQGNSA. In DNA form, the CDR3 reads TGTGCCAGCAGCTTACTAGCGGGGGTCATAAACACCGGGGAGCTGTTTTTT. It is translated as CASSLLAGVINTGELFF.

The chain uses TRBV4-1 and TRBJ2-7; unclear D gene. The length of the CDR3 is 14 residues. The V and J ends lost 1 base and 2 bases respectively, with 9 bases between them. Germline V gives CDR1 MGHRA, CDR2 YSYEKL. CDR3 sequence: CASSQGAGAYEQYF. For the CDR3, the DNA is TGCGCCAGCAGCCAAGGTGCAGGCGCCTACGAGCAGTACTTC.

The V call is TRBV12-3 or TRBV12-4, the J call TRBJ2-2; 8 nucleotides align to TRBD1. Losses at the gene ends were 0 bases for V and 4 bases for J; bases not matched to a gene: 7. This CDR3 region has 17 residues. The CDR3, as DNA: TGTGCCAGCAGTTTAGCAACCTGGACAGGGACCACCGGGGAGCTGTTTTTT. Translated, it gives CASSLATWTGTTGELFF.

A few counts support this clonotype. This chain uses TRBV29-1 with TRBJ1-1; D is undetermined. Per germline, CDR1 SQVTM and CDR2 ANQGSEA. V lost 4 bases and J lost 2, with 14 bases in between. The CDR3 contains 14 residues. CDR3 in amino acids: CSVGWAGINTEAFF. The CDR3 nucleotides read TGCAGCGTTGGATGGGCGGGGATAAACACTGAAGCTTTCTTT.

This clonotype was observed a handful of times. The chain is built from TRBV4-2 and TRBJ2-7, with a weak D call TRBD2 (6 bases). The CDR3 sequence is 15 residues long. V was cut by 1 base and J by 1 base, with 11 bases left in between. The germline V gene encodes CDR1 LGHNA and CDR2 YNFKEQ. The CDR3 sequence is CASSQAGGGSYEQYF. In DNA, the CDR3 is TGTGCCAGCAGCCAAGCCGGGGGAGGATCCTACGAGCAGTACTTC.

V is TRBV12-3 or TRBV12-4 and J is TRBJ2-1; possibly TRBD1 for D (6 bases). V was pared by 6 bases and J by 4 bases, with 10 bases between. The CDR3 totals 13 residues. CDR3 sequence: CASRAQGYNEQFF. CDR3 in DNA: TGTGCCAGCAGAGCTCAGGGGTACAATGAGCAGTTCTTC.

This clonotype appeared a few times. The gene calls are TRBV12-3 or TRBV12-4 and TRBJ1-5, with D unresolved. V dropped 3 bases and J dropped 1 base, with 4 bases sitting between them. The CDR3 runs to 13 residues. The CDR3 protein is CASSFRSNQPQHF. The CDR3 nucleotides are TGTGCCAGCAGTTTCCGCAGCAATCAGCCCCAGCATTTT.